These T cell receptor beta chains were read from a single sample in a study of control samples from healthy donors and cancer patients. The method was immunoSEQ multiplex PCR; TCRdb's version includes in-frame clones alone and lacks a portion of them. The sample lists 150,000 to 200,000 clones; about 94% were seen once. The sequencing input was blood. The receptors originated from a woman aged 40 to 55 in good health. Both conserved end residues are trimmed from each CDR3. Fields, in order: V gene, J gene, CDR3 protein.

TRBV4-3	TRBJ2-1	ASSHSSGMGNEQF
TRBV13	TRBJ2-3	ASSWRMGLDTQY
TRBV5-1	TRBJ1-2	ASSLEGVASTGYT
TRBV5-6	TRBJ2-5	ASSFGSQETQY
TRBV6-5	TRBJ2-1	ASRIDRGNHNEQF
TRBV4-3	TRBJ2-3	ASSQDPGQGTDTQY
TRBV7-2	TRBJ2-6	ASSPRDRYSGANVLT
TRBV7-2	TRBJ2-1	ASSRGWSAGLAVQF
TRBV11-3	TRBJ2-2	ASSYLTTGELF
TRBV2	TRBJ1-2	AGTGGDGYT
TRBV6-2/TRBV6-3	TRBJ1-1	ASSAGHQNTEAF
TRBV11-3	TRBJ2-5	ASSLGSGYQETQY
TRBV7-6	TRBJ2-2	ASNPTPLGELF
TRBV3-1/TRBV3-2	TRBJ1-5	ASSLTGDSNQPQH
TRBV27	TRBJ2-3	ASSLGLAGNTDTQY
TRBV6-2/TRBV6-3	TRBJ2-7	ASSPVGQGIYEQY
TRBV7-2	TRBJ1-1	ASSLRFLGTENTEAF
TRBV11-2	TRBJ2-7	ASSLYGGGLAGGSPEQY
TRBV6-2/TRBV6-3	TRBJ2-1	ASSGSGTSGYNEQF
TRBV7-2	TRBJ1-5	ASSLVTRDPQH
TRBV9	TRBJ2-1	ASSVAPSLTYNEQF
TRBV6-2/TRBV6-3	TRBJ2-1	ASSYFSGRNEQF
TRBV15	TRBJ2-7	ATSGHLAAVEQY
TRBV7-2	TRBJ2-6	ASSWGQSGANVLT
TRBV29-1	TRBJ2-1	SCPPQWGLNEQF
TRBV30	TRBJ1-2	AWSTGYNYGYT
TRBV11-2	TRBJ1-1	ASSLGVTGTF
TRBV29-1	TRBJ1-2	SVEWGTNYGYT
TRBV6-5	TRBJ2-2	ASGRLAGYTGELF
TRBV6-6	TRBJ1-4	ASSPQGPIATNEKLF
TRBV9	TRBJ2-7	ASSVSDSPRQY
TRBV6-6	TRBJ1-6	ASSGDRGYNSPLH
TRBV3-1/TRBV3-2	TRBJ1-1	ASSQEFFGARTEAF
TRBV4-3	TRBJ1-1	ASSQDGRNTEAF
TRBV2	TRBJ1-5	ASSESEGIQPQH
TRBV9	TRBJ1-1	ASRGGTTGLNTEAF
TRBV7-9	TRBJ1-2	ASSLGQGYGYT
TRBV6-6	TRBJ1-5	ASSLPPGTYSNQPQH
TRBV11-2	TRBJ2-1	ASSEGGSGRFYNEQF
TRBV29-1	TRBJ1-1	SATGLGNTEAF
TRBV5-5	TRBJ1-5	ASSLGRVGNQPQH
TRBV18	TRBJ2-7	ASSPRTGVNYEQY
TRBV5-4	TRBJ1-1	ASSLGQGANTEAF
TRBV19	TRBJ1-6	ASSSLGDSRLYNSPLH
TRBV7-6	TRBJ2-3	ASSLSSGITDTQY
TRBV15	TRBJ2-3	ATSRDGTGKDTQY
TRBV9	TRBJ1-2	ASSVLSGGYT
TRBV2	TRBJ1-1	ASSKGQGNTEAF